The rows below give T cell receptor beta chains drawn from one sample of a study of blood T cells in healthy people across ages. One entry per CDR3 protein results from TCRdb running MiXCR on the 5' RACE reads. The sample yields almost 300,000 distinct CDR3 sequences, 25% to 30% seen once. Sequenced input: blood. All receptors derive from a woman between 65 and 79 years old in good health. The CDR3 runs from the conserved cysteine through the conserved F or W. The order of the fields is clone size, D gene, J gene, V gene, CDR3 protein, CDR3 DNA. D genes are given only for firm matches. The size entry is marked missing in some rows and otherwise reads once, few, many or a size class.

>few|NA|TRBJ2-7|TRBV20-1
CSASDLLAYEQYF
TGCAGTGCTAGCGACTTACTAGCCTACGAGCAGTACTTC
>NA|NA|TRBJ2-2|TRBV5-1
CASSLAWADLSGELFF
TGCGCCAGCAGCTTGGCCTGGGCGGATCTTTCCGGGGAGCTGTTTTTT
>NA|TRBD2|TRBJ2-1|TRBV7-2
CASSLALTSGGTYNEQFF
TGTGCCAGCAGCTTAGCGCTTACTAGCGGGGGAACCTACAATGAGCAGTTCTTC
>NA|TRBD2|TRBJ2-2|TRBV15
CATSRDIGAGVMTGELFF
TGTGCCACCAGCAGAGATATCGGAGCGGGAGTTATGACCGGGGAGCTGTTTTTT
>few|NA|TRBJ2-5|TRBV27
CASSAWVMGQETQYF
TGTGCCAGCAGTGCGTGGGTAATGGGGCAAGAGACCCAGTACTTC
>few|NA|TRBJ2-1|TRBV24-1
CATSDRWTSEQFF
TGTGCCACCAGTGATCGCTGGACATCGGAGCAGTTCTTC
>NA|NA|TRBJ1-2|TRBV28
CASSLGGRGYGYTF
TGTGCCAGCAGTTTAGGCGGCAGGGGATATGGCTACACCTTC
>few|NA|TRBJ1-1|TRBV7-9
CASSIPEPDAEAFF
TGTGCCAGCAGCATCCCAGAGCCCGACGCTGAAGCTTTCTTT
>NA|NA|TRBJ2-7|TRBV6-1
CASSEPGSGSVYEQYF
TGTGCCAGCAGTGAACCAGGAAGCGGCTCTGTCTACGAGCAGTACTTC
>NA|TRBD2|TRBJ2-5|TRBV7-9
CASSGAGLAGETQYF
TGTGCCAGCAGCGGGGCGGGACTAGCGGGAGAGACCCAGTACTTC
>few|TRBD2|TRBJ2-1|TRBV7-3
CASSAGTSGSTDEQFF
TGTGCCAGCAGCGCCGGGACTAGCGGGAGTACCGATGAGCAGTTCTTC
>NA|NA|TRBJ2-5|TRBV20-1
CSASVEIQYF
TGCAGTGCTAGTGTAGAGATCCAGTACTTC
>NA|NA|TRBJ2-1|TRBV20-1
CSARQQGGSNEQFF
TGCAGTGCCCGACAACAGGGAGGATCCAATGAGCAGTTCTTC
>NA|NA|TRBJ1-5|TRBV12-3/TRBV12-4
CASNPGGSSNQPQHF
TGTGCCAGCAACCCCGGGGGATCTAGCAATCAGCCCCAGCATTTT